One and the same sample provided the 18 T cell receptor beta chains below, sequenced in a study of CD8 T cells in ankylosing spondylitis. TCRdb re-analysed the 5' RACE reads in MiXCR, keeping a single row per CDR3 protein. The sample contains around 130,000 distinct CDR3 sequences, over 6.5% of which appear only once. Material for sequencing was blood, either unsorted or a sorted T cell fraction (not recorded which). The receptors originated from a male donor with ankylosing spondylitis or in good health (not recorded which).

This clonotype was observed many times. The chain uses TRBV5-1 and TRBJ2-3; the D gene is possibly TRBD1 (5 bases). The CDR3 covers 16 residues. Germline V gene data show CDR1 as SGHRS and CDR2 as YFSETQ. V was clipped by 0 bases and J by 2 bases, with 13 bases between them. DNA of the CDR3: TGCGCCAGCAGCTTGGGAAGGGGAACCACCACAGATACGCAGTATTTT. This encodes CASSLGRGTTTDTQYF.

This clonotype was counted ten times or more. This chain uses TRBV7-9 with TRBJ2-6, with 8 bases identical to TRBD2. Germline V CDR1 and CDR2: SEHNR, FQNEAQ (reference sequence). Losses at the gene ends were 3 bases for V and 1 base for J; bases not matched to a gene: 2. The CDR3 extends over 16 amino acids. CDR3: CASSFSGTSGANVLTF. CDR3 sequence (DNA): TGTGCCAGCAGCTTTAGCGGGACTTCTGGGGCCAACGTCCTGACTTTC.

The chain employs TRBV7-3 and TRBJ2-1, with 7 bases that match TRBD1. Per germline, CDR1 SGHTA and CDR2 FQGTGA. The CDR3 is 14 amino acids. The ends lost 4 bases at V and 3 bases at J; junction bases unmatched: 3. CDR3 loop: CASSSGTDYNEQFF. In nucleotides, the CDR3 is TGTGCCAGCAGCTCTGGGACAGACTACAATGAGCAGTTCTTC.

This clonotype was seen repeatedly, ten times or more. The chain employs TRBV28 and TRBJ1-5; D is uncertain. V lost 6 bases, J lost 0 bases, and 6 bases lay in between. The CDR3 is made up of 13 amino acids. The germline V gene encodes CDR1 MDHEN and CDR2 SYDVKM. The CDR3 nucleotides read TGTGCCAGCAGAAAATATAGCAATCAGCCCCAGCATTTT. Amino acids: CASRKYSNQPQHF.

Ten or more counts support this clonotype. The rearrangement links TRBV7-6 to TRBJ2-7; D is unresolved. This CDR3 is built from 13 residues. V was clipped by 5 bases and J by 5 bases, with 13 bases between them. Germline lookup yields CDR1 SGHVS and CDR2 FNYEAQ. The CDR3 loop reads CASSPKGVHEQYF. CDR3 DNA sequence: TGTGCCAGCAGCCCCAAAGGAGTCCACGAGCAGTACTTC. The whole variable domain, remainder taken from reference TRBV7-6 and TRBJ2-7, is GAGVSQSPRYKVTKRGQDVALRCDPISGHVSLYWYRQALGQGPEFLTYFNYEAQQDKSGLPNDRFSAERPEGSISTLTIQRTEQRDSAMYRCASSPKGVHEQYFGPGTRLTVT.

Ten or more counts support this clonotype. J is TRBJ2-4 and V is TRBV20-1; 13 bases are shared with TRBD2. The ends lost 5 bases at V and 6 bases at J; junction bases unmatched: 7. The germline CDR1 and CDR2 sequences are DFQATT and SNEGSKA (reference sequence). This CDR3 has 15 residues. The CDR3 DNA sequence: TGCAGTGCTGAGGGGGGGACTAGCGGGATAAACATTCAGTACTTC. As protein: CSAEGGTSGINIQYF.

This clonotype was observed many times. This chain connects TRBV5-6 to TRBJ2-2, with TRBD2 matching 7 bases. V shed 0 bases, J shed 2 bases, and the junction held 4 bases outside the gene matches. The CDR3 runs 16 residues. The germline gives CDR1 SGHDT, CDR2 YYEEEE. The DNA of the CDR3 is TGTGCCAGCAGCTTGGTGATAGCGGGTAACACCGGGGAGCTGTTTTTT. As protein: CASSLVIAGNTGELFF.

This clonotype appeared many times. V gene TRBV5-1 combines with J gene TRBJ2-6; TRBD1 might be the D (6 bases). Trimming removed 3 bases from V and 2 bases from J, with 6 bases in between. The CDR3 has 14 residues. Per the germline V gene, CDR1 is SGHRS and CDR2 is YFSETQ. CDR3 loop: CASSSGAGANVLTF. The CDR3 bases are TGCGCCAGCAGCTCAGGGGCTGGGGCCAACGTCCTGACTTTC.

This clonotype was picked up many times. CDR3 sequence: CASSPGQGNSYNEQFF. For the CDR3, the DNA is TGCGCCAGCAGCCCGGGACAGGGCAATTCCTACAATGAGCAGTTCTTC. The chain combines TRBV5-1 with TRBJ2-1; TRBD1 matches at 9 bases. The CDR3 spans 16 residues. With V trimmed by 4 bases and J by 1 base, 6 bases remained unmatched. From germline, CDR1 is SGHRS and CDR2 YFSETQ.

This clonotype was recorded at least ten times. The CDR3: CASSRASWDIQYF. The CDR3 DNA reads as TGTGCCAGCAGTCGGGCCAGTTGGGACATTCAGTACTTC. V and J are TRBV6-1 and TRBJ2-4; unclear D gene. The V and J ends lost 5 bases and 8 bases respectively, with 13 bases between them. Per the germline V gene, CDR1 is MNHNS and CDR2 is SASEGT. The CDR3 loop spans 13 amino acids.

Ten or more counts support this clonotype. This sequence joins TRBV6-5 and TRBJ2-1; TRBD2 agrees at 9 bases. The CDR3 sequence is 19 residues long. V gave up 1 base and J gave up 8 bases; unmatched junction bases: 18. From germline, CDR1 is MNHEY and CDR2 SVGAGI. This chain's CDR3 is CASSYFGPDSISGGDEQFF. CDR3 nucleotide sequence: TGTGCCAGCAGTTACTTCGGCCCGGACTCGATTAGCGGGGGCGATGAGCAGTTCTTC.

The sample holds one count of this clonotype. This sequence joins TRBV9 and TRBJ2-5; either TRBD1 or TRBD2 may supply D (5 bases each). Between the trimmed V and J ends, which lost 0 bases and 5 bases, there was a span of 8 bases. CDR3 length equals 13 residues. Germline lookup yields CDR1 SGDLS and CDR2 YYNGEE. The CDR3 nucleotides read TGTGCCAGCAGCGTAGGAGGGGCCGAGACCCAGTACTTC. Protein: CASSVGGAETQYF. The full variable domain, rest sourced from reference TRBV9 and TRBJ2-5, is DSGVTQTPKHLITATGQRVTLRCSPRSGDLSVYWYQQSLDQGLQFLIQYYNGEERAKGNILERFSAQQFPDLHSELNLSSLELGDSALYFCASSVGGAETQYFGPGTRLLVL.

The sample holds many counts of this clonotype. This rearrangement joins TRBV9 to TRBJ1-1, with D possibly being TRBD1 (6 bases). Germline V lookup: CDR1 SGDLS, CDR2 YYNGEE. V gave up 0 bases and J gave up 10 bases, with 10 bases separating them. This CDR3 has 12 amino acids. The CDR3, as DNA: TGTGCCAGCAGCGTAGATCGGGGGCCAGCTTTCTTT. The encoded protein is CASSVDRGPAFF.

Comments on this clonotype: The junction departs from germline at one end; a sequencing error may be responsible. This chain uses TRBV20-1 with TRBJ1-6; 8 bases are shared with TRBD1. From germline, CDR1 is DFQATT and CDR2 SNEGSKA (reference sequence). The CDR3 loop spans 17 amino acids. This CDR3 is CCARDIQGDGENSPLHF. For the CDR3, the DNA is TGCTGTGCTAGAGACATACAGGGGGACGGCGAAAATTCACCCCTCCACTTT.

Ten or more counts support this clonotype. J is TRBJ2-2 and V is TRBV28, with 10 bases lining up with TRBD2. This CDR3 has 15 amino acids. Germline V gene lookup returns CDR1 MDHEN and CDR2 SYDVKM. V trimming: 6 bases; J trimming: 7 bases; junction bases outside the gene matches: 8. The chain's CDR3 is CASRESGRADGELFF. The CDR3 nucleotides are TGTGCCAGCAGGGAGAGCGGGAGGGCCGACGGGGAGCTGTTTTTT.

This clonotype appeared many times. The chain joins TRBV7-2 to TRBJ2-2; unclear D gene. With 5 bases removed from V and 7 bases from J, the gap between germline ends came to 11 bases. CDR1 and CDR2 from the germline V gene are SGHTA and FQGNSA. The CDR3 is made up of 13 amino acids. CDR3 DNA sequence: TGTGCCAGCAGCGTAGTGAGGAGCGGGGAGCTGTTTTTT. Its protein is CASSVVRSGELFF.

This clonotype appeared many times. V is TRBV20-1 and J is TRBJ2-1; D not certain. The CDR3 runs to 14 residues. The V end was cut by 7 bases, the J end by 4 bases, with 17 bases between. From germline, CDR1 is DFQATT and CDR2 SNEGSKA (reference sequence). CDR3 sequence: CSVKGEISYNEQFF. The CDR3 DNA is TGCAGTGTAAAAGGCGAAATCTCATACAATGAGCAGTTCTTC.

This clonotype was seen many times. This chain connects TRBV5-1 to TRBJ1-2; 9 bases align to TRBD1. Trimming at V came to 0 bases and at J to 6 bases, leaving 15 bases not matched to a gene. Germline CDR1 reads SGHRS; CDR2 reads YFSETQ. The CDR3 runs 18 residues. The CDR3 protein is CASSLVPTQGAFVDGYTF. The DNA of the CDR3 is TGCGCCAGCAGCTTGGTCCCGACACAGGGGGCGTTCGTAGATGGCTACACCTTC.